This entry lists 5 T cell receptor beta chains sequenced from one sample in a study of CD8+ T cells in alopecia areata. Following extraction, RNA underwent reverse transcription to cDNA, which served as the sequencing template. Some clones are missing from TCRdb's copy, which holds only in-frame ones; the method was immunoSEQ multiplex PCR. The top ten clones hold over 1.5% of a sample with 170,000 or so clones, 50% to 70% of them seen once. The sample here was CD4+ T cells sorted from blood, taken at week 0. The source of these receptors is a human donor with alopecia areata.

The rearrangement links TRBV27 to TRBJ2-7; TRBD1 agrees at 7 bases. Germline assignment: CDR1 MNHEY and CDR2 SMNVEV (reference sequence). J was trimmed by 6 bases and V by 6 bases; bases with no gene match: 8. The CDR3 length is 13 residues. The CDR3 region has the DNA TGTGCCAGCAGCCCGACGACAGGGACCGAGCAGTACTTC. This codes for CASSPTTGTEQYF.

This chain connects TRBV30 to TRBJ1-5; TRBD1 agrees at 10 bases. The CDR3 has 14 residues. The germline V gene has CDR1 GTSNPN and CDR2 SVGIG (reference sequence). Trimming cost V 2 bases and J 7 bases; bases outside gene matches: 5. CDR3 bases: TGTGCCTGGAGTCCGGGACAGGGGACCCAGCCCCAGCATTTT. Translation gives CAWSPGQGTQPQHF.

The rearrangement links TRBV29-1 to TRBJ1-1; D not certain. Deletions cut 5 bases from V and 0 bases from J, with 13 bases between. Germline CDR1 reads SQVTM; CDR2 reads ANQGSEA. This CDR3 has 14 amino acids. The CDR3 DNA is TGCAGCGTTCGTCAGGCACCAGTGAACACTGAAGCTTTCTTT. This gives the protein CSVRQAPVNTEAFF.

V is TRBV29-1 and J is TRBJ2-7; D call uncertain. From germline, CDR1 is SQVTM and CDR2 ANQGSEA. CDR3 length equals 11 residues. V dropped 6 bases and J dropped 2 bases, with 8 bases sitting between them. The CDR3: CSVGSAYEQYF. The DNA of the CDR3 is TGCAGCGTAGGTAGTGCCTACGAGCAGTACTTC.

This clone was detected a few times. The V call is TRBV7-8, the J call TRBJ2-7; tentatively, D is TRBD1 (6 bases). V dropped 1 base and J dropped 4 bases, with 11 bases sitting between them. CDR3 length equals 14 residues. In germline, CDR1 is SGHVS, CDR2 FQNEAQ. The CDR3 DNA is TGTGCCAGCAGCTTAGTCAGGGGCGGGTACGAGCAGTACTTC. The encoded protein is CASSLVRGGYEQYF.